This note documents a single TCR beta chain sequence. The data stem from a study of T-cell reconstitution after alpha-beta-depleted transplantation in children. Germline V CDR1 and CDR2: KGHSH, LQKENI. Unmatched junction bases numbered 3, after V lost 0 bases and J lost 4 bases. The CDR3 is made up of 15 amino acids. Using unique molecular identifiers, the investigators prepared the TCRbeta library. A single record per CDR3 protein comes from TCRdb applying MiXCR to the PCR reads. This table has over 300,000 distinct CDR3 sequences, over 9% appearing once. The clonotype was recovered from a human donor who donated a stem cell graft to a child with acute lymphoblastic leukemia. This specimen was PBMCs from the stem cell graft donor, taken from the stem cell graft. The rearrangement links TRBV18 to TRBJ1-2, with 9 bases fitting TRBD1. CDR3 nucleotide sequence: TGTGCCAGCTCACCACCCGGACAGGGGCGCTATGGCTACACCTTC. Translating it yields CASSPPGQGRYGYTF.